This passage covers 18 T cell receptor beta chains from one sample sequenced in a study of shared clonotypes between healthy human individuals. Here immunoSEQ multiplex PCR was the method, and the copy in TCRdb shows in-frame clones only, minus some. The sample lists about 1,500,000 clones; roughly 96% were seen once. Sequencing was performed on naive CD4+ T cells sorted from blood. Subset meaning: CD45RA+ positively selected. The receptors were gathered from a man aged 25 to 40 in good health.

The chain recombines TRBV7-2 with TRBJ2-4; D may be TRBD1 (7 bases). Trimming took 1 base from V and 8 from J, leaving 15 bases between them. The length of the CDR3 is 15 residues. Per the germline V gene, CDR1 is SGHTA and CDR2 is FQGNSA. CDR3 nucleotides: TGTGCCAGCAGCTTAGTCGGACAGGAGGGGGACATTCAGTACTTC. Translating gives CASSLVGQEGDIQYF.

The V gene is TRBV28, the J gene TRBJ2-7; D not certain. Germline-derived CDR1 and CDR2 are MDHEN and SYDVKM. V lost 2 bases to trimming and J lost 2 bases, with 10 bases between them. There are 14 residues in the CDR3. This CDR3 reads CASSLSQAPYEQYF. CDR3 nucleotide sequence: TGTGCCAGCAGTTTAAGCCAGGCCCCCTACGAGCAGTACTTC.

This clone was seen a single time. J is TRBJ1-1 and V is TRBV9; a possible D gene is TRBD1 (5 bases). Germline V gives CDR1 SGDLS, CDR2 YYNGEE. Trimming shortened V by 4 bases and J by 3 bases, and 16 bases separated the two germline ends. This CDR3 is built from 15 residues. The CDR3 nucleotides are TGTGCCAGCAGCCCCCGGGCAGGGTGGGACACTGAAGCTTTCTTT. Encoded protein: CASSPRAGWDTEAFF.

The chain uses TRBV9 and TRBJ2-1; TRBD2 aligns across 14 bases. The V gene end was trimmed by 0 bases and the J gene end by 7 bases; junction bases not matched to a gene: 3. Germline V CDR1 and CDR2: SGDLS, YYNGEE. The CDR3 length is 16 residues. CDR3 sequence (DNA): TGTGCCAGCAGCGTAGCGACTAGCGGGAGGGAAAATGAGCAGTTCTTC. It codes for CASSVATSGRENEQFF.

The sample holds one count of this clone. This sequence joins TRBV15 and TRBJ2-7; no clear D gene. V lost 5 bases, J lost 3 bases, and 14 bases lay in between. This CDR3 region has 14 residues. In germline, CDR1 is LNHNV, CDR2 YYDKDF (reference sequence). CDR3 DNA sequence: TGTGCCACCAGCGGATCCTGGGTGGGCTACGAGCAGTACTTC. This translates into CATSGSWVGYEQYF.

The CDR3 DNA follows: TGTGCCAGCAGCCAGCCGGGACAGGGCCCAGATACGCAGTATTTT. This gives the protein CASSQPGQGPDTQYF. The gene calls are TRBV11-3 and TRBJ2-3; 9 positions agree with TRBD1. The CDR3 loop spans 15 amino acids. Germline V gene sequence: CDR1 SGHNT, CDR2 YENEEA. The V segment lost 5 bases and the J segment 4 bases; nucleotides outside the gene matches: 7.

The V gene is TRBV18, the J gene TRBJ1-5; 9 bases are a match to TRBD1. V lost 6 bases and J lost 6; bases outside the gene matches: 9. This CDR3 region has 15 residues. CDR1 and CDR2 (germline): KGHSH, LQKENI. CDR3 sequence (DNA): TGTGCCAGCTCGTCCGGGACAGGGCCCCTTCAGCCCCAGCATTTT. Translation: CASSSGTGPLQPQHF. The variable domain in full, with the rest retrieved from reference TRBV18 and TRBJ1-5, is NAGVMQNPRHLVRRRGQEARLRCSPMKGHSHVYWYRQLPEEGLKFMVYLQKENIIDESGMPKERFSAEFPKEGPSILRIQQVVRGDSAAYFCASSSGTGPLQPQHFGDGTRLSIL.

The rearrangement uses TRBV28 and TRBJ2-3, with 10 bases aligning to TRBD2. The CDR3 sequence is 15 residues long. Germline loops: CDR1 MDHEN, CDR2 SYDVKM. J lost 3 bases, V lost 8 bases, and 8 bases had no gene match. CDR3 bases: TGTGCCAGCGGAACTAGCGGGATTTTAACAGATACGCAGTATTTT. It encodes CASGTSGILTDTQYF. The full variable domain, completed using reference TRBV28 and TRBJ2-3, is DVKVTQSSRYLVKRTGEKVFLECVQDMDHENMFWYRQDPGLGLRLIYFSYDVKMKEKGDIPEGYSVSREKKERFSLILESASTNQTSMYLCASGTSGILTDTQYFGPGTRLTVL.

The rearrangement uses TRBV7-2 and TRBJ2-2; the D is unclear. The V and J ends lost 2 bases and 5 bases respectively, with 6 bases between them. The CDR3 extends over 13 amino acids. Germline V gene lookup returns CDR1 SGHTA and CDR2 FQGNSA. The CDR3 protein is CASSLKGTGELFF. The DNA for the CDR3 is TGTGCCAGCAGCTTAAAAGGGACCGGGGAGCTGTTTTTT. Using reference TRBV7-2 and TRBJ2-2 for the parts outside the CDR3, the full variable domain is GAGVSQSPSNKVTEKGKDVELRCDPISGHTALYWYRQSLGQGLEFLIYFQGNSAPDKSGLPSDRFSAERTGGSVSTLTIQRTQQEDSAVYLCASSLKGTGELFFGEGSRLTVL.

The gene calls are TRBV5-1 and TRBJ2-5; 8 bases fit TRBD1. The CDR3 consists of 14 residues. Germline assignment: CDR1 SGHRS and CDR2 YFSETQ. Germline trimming cut 3 bases from V and 4 bases from J; bases unmatched to any gene: 5. As DNA, the CDR3 is TGCGCCAGCAGCTATGGACAGGGTGGAGAGACCCAGTACTTC. Translated, it gives CASSYGQGGETQYF.

The chain carries TRBV19 and TRBJ1-3, with a possible D match to TRBD1 (6 bases). The V gene's germline CDR1 is LNHDA and CDR2 SQIVND (reference sequence). V was clipped by 0 bases and J by 7 bases, with 19 bases between them. This CDR3 region has 17 residues. As DNA, the CDR3 is TGTGCCAGTAGTATAGAACAGGGCCGACGGTTGGGGAACACCATATATTTT. Translated, it gives CASSIEQGRRLGNTIYF.

The V and J genes are TRBV2 and TRBJ2-2; 7 nucleotides agree with TRBD2. Germline V CDR1 and CDR2: SNHLY, FYNNEI. V was clipped by 4 bases and J by 4 bases; unmatched bases: 9. The CDR3 loop spans 16 amino acids. CDR3 protein: CASSVENGGSTGELFF. CDR3 sequence (DNA): TGTGCCAGCAGTGTTGAGAACGGCGGGAGCACCGGGGAGCTGTTTTTT.

The J gene is TRBJ2-7, the V gene TRBV10-3; tentatively, D is TRBD2 (5 bases). Germline V lookup: CDR1 ENHRY, CDR2 SYGVKD. The CDR3 extends over 14 amino acids. With 5 bases removed from V and 5 bases from J, the gap between germline ends came to 16 bases. CDR3 in DNA: TGTGCCATCAGTAGTCGGGGTTTGGGCGACGAGCAGTACTTC. Translation gives CAISSRGLGDEQYF.

The V and J genes are TRBV19 and TRBJ1-5; D is uncertain. V was shortened by 3 bases and J by 6 bases, with 12 bases between the two germline ends. The CDR3 is made up of 14 amino acids. Germline values: CDR1 LNHDA, CDR2 SQIVND (reference sequence). The CDR3 here is CASSIGGKGQPQHF. In DNA, the CDR3 is TGTGCCAGTAGTATCGGAGGGAAGGGTCAGCCCCAGCATTTT.

A note on this clone: Other nucleotide sequences from this sample produce the same CDR3. The chain employs TRBV7-9 and TRBJ2-7; no reliable D call. Trimming took 1 base from V and 4 from J, leaving 8 bases between them. Looked up from germline, CDR1 is SEHNR and CDR2 is FQNEAQ (reference sequence). The CDR3 is 13 residues long. DNA of the CDR3: TGTGCCAGCAGCTTAGGGCAACTGTACGAGCAGTACTTC. Amino acids: CASSLGQLYEQYF.

The rearrangement links TRBV14 to TRBJ2-2; D remains ambiguous. Germline V gene lookup returns CDR1 SGHDN and CDR2 FVKESK. The ends were cut back, 2 bases at V and 6 bases at J, with 22 bases in the middle. The CDR3 covers 18 residues. This chain's CDR3 is CASSQQGSQAWKSGELFF. The CDR3 DNA reads as TGTGCCAGCAGCCAACAAGGCTCCCAAGCTTGGAAATCCGGGGAGCTGTTTTTT.

This chain joins TRBV28 and TRBJ2-5; D not certain. V was clipped by 3 bases and J by 1 base, with 9 bases between them. Germline assignment: CDR1 MDHEN and CDR2 SYDVKM. The CDR3 length is 14 residues. This CDR3 is CASSFLGIQETQYF. The CDR3 coding sequence is TGTGCCAGCAGTTTCCTGGGCATCCAAGAGACCCAGTACTTC.

The genes are TRBV5-1 and TRBJ2-5, with 8 bases fitting TRBD1. V lost 6 bases and J lost 2; bases outside the gene matches: 9. CDR3 length: 15 amino acids. Germline V gene data show CDR1 as SGHRS and CDR2 as YFSETQ. CDR3 nucleotide sequence: TGCGCCAGCAAAGGGACAGGAGGAGGACAAGAGACCCAGTACTTC. This gives the protein CASKGTGGGQETQYF.